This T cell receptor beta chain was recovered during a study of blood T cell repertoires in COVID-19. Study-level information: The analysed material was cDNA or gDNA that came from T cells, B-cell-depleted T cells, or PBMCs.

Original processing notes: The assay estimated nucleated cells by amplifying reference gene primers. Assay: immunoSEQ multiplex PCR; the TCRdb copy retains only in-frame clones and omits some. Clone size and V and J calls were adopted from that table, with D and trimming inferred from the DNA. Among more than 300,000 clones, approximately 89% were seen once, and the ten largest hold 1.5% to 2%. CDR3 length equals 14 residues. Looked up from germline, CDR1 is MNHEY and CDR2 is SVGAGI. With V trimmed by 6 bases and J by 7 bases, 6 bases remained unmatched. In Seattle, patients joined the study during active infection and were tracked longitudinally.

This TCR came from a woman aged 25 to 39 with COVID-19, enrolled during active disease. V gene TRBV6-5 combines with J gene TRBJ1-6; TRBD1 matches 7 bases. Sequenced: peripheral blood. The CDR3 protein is CASRRQGPNSPLHF. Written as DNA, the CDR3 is TGTGCCAGCAGGAGACAGGGCCCCAATTCACCCCTCCACTTT.